The 30 T cell receptor beta chains below come from one sample, sequenced in a study of T-cell reconstitution after alpha-beta-depleted transplantation in children. Library preparation (for TCRbeta) was performed with unique molecular identifiers. TCRdb used MiXCR to reprocess the PCR reads, holding one entry per CDR3 protein. The sample carries hundreds of thousands of distinct CDR3 sequences, 16% recorded once. The source material was PBMCs from the stem cell graft donor, sampled from the stem cell graft. These receptors came from a human donor who donated a stem cell graft to a child with acute myeloid leukemia.

As for this clonotype: The junction departs from the called germline gene at one end, perhaps through a read error. The J gene is TRBJ2-5, the V gene TRBV12-3 or TRBV12-4; 11 bases align to TRBD2. The CDR3 covers 15 residues. In nucleotides, the CDR3 is TGTTCCAGCAGTCCGGGACTAGCGGTCCAAGAGACCCAGTACTTC. Translated, it gives CSSSPGLAVQETQYF.

In this sample, this clonotype turned up a few times. The chain recombines TRBV15 with TRBJ2-5, with 7 bases lining up with TRBD1. The trim removed 0 bases at V and 4 bases at J, leaving 14 bases unmatched. The germline V gene encodes CDR1 LNHNV and CDR2 YYDKDF (reference sequence). The CDR3 length is 18 residues. CDR3 sequence reads: CATSRDQLRGRFGETQYF. CDR3 DNA sequence: TGTGCCACCAGCAGAGATCAGTTGAGGGGGCGTTTTGGAGAGACCCAGTACTTC.

This clonotype was detected only a few times. The gene calls are TRBV9 and TRBJ2-3, with D possibly called TRBD1 or TRBD2 (6 bases each). This CDR3 is 15 amino acids long. Per germline, CDR1 SGDLS and CDR2 YYNGEE. V dropped 0 bases and J dropped 5 bases, with 13 bases sitting between them. CDR3 in DNA: TGTGCCAGCAGCGTAGAGGGGGGAGGTGGAGATACGCAGTATTTT. Translation: CASSVEGGGGDTQYF.

This clonotype was counted ten times or more. The V call is TRBV7-3, the J call TRBJ2-1; D unresolved. Germline CDR1 and CDR2: SGHTA and FQGTGA. The length of the CDR3 is 14 residues. Trimming pared 0 bases from V and 10 bases from J, leaving 13 bases between. CDR3 sequence (DNA): TGTGCCAGCAGCTTAACAAAGGGTAGGGAAGAGCAGTTCTTC. Translated: CASSLTKGREEQFF.

V usage is TRBV21-1 and J usage is TRBJ2-4; TRBD1 is the table's D call and was not checked against the DNA. TRBV21-1 is recorded as a pseudogene. CDR3 length equals 19 residues. The CDR3 is CASSVNRGMGLLAKNIQYF. The CDR3 DNA reads TGTGCCAGCAGCGTAAACAGGGGCATGGGCCTTCTAGCCAAAAACATTCAGTACTTC.

The rearrangement joins TRBV30 to TRBJ2-7; 8 nucleotides match TRBD1. The CDR3 is 13 residues long. Trimming took 3 bases from V and 6 from J; bases not matched to a gene: 7. The germline V gene has CDR1 GTSNPN and CDR2 SVGIG (reference sequence). CDR3 sequence (DNA): TGTGCCTGGAGCGCAGGGGGCCCGTTCGAGCAGTACTTC. It is translated as CAWSAGGPFEQYF.

With respect to this clonotype: Given a much more abundant clone one base away, this may be a read error. The conserved phenylalanine or tryptophan normally closing the CDR3 is absent here, so this likely arose from a read error. The chain has TRBV7-2 and TRBJ2-3, with D possibly being TRBD1 (7 bases). V was clipped by 5 bases and J by 0 bases, with 12 bases between them. This CDR3 spans 15 amino acids. Germline V gene data show CDR1 as SGHTA and CDR2 as FQGNSA. CDR3 protein: CASSTTGTSTDTQYV. DNA for the CDR3: TGTGCCAGCAGCACGACAGGGACTAGCACAGATACGCAGTATGTT.

The V call is TRBV7-2, the J call TRBJ1-1; 7 bases align to TRBD1. The CDR3 consists of 15 residues. V lost 5 bases, J lost 1 base, and 7 bases stayed unmatched. CDR1 SGHTA and CDR2 FQGNSA come from the germline V gene. This CDR3 reads CASSPLTGQNTEAFF. The CDR3 DNA reads as TGTGCCAGCAGCCCGTTGACAGGGCAGAACACTGAAGCTTTCTTT.

In DNA form, the CDR3 reads TGTGCCAGCAGTTTACCCCAGGGCCCGAGGACCCAGTACTTC. Its protein product is CASSLPQGPRTQYF. The chain combines TRBV28 with TRBJ2-5; TRBD1 is a possible D gene (5 bases). The CDR3 extends over 14 amino acids. Trimming pared 2 bases from V and 7 bases from J, leaving 14 bases between. The germline V gene encodes CDR1 MDHEN and CDR2 SYDVKM.

The chain couples TRBV12-3 or TRBV12-4 to TRBJ2-1; 8 nucleotides agree with TRBD1. V was clipped by 6 bases and J by 2 bases; unmatched bases: 9. This CDR3 is built from 16 residues. The CDR3: CASRSTTGEAYNEQFF. The CDR3 DNA reads as TGTGCCAGCAGGTCCACGACAGGGGAGGCCTACAATGAGCAGTTCTTC.

The table lists this clonotype with many counts. The V and J genes are TRBV12-3 or TRBV12-4 and TRBJ2-1, with a possible D match to TRBD1 (6 bases). Trimming pared 7 bases from V and 7 bases from J, leaving 17 bases between. The CDR3 spans 14 residues. This chain's CDR3 is CASTPRQGRNEQFF. The CDR3 region has the DNA TGTGCCAGCACTCCGCGGCAGGGGCGGAATGAGCAGTTCTTC.

The chain links TRBV20-1 to TRBJ1-4; D possibly corresponds to TRBD1 (5 bases). The CDR3 is made up of 16 amino acids. V lost 1 base to trimming and J lost 8 bases, with 20 bases between them. Germline assignment: CDR1 DFQATT and CDR2 SNEGSKA (reference sequence). The CDR3 sequence: CSARAPPRDAREKLFF. The CDR3 coding sequence is TGCAGTGCTAGAGCCCCGCCCCGGGACGCAAGGGAAAAACTGTTTTTT.

This clonotype was found many times. CDR3 sequence (DNA): TGCAGTGCTAGAGATCTTAATGGGGCCCGGCGGGATAGTGGCTACACCTTC. Its translation: CSARDLNGARRDSGYTF. The rearrangement uses TRBV20-1 and TRBJ1-2, with D possibly being TRBD1 (5 bases). Germline V CDR1 and CDR2: DFQATT, SNEGSKA (reference sequence). V was trimmed by 0 bases and J by 7 bases, leaving 24 bases between them. This CDR3 has 17 residues.

The chain is built from TRBV4-2 and TRBJ1-5; TRBD1 might be the D (5 bases). Germline V CDR1 and CDR2: LGHNA, YNFKEQ. The CDR3 is 17 residues long. Deletions cut 0 bases from V and 4 bases from J, with 16 bases between. In DNA, the CDR3 is TGTGCCAGCAGCCAAGAAGGGACCGTCGGGGGAAATCAGCCCCAGCATTTT. It specifies CASSQEGTVGGNQPQHF.

This clonotype has ten or more counts. V is TRBV12-3 or TRBV12-4 and J is TRBJ2-1; D assignment may be TRBD1 or TRBD2 (5 bases each). The CDR3 consists of 15 residues. V was trimmed by 5 bases and J by 9 bases, leaving 20 bases between them. The DNA for the CDR3 is TGTGCCAGCAGTCCCCGGGACCCTTTTGTCGGTGAGCAGTTCTTC. It codes for CASSPRDPFVGEQFF.

This clonotype has ten or more counts. The V call is TRBV5-6, the J call TRBJ1-4; D is possibly TRBD1 (6 bases). Germline assignment: CDR1 SGHDT and CDR2 YYEEEE. V lost 2 bases, J lost 4 bases, and 9 bases lay in between. The CDR3 sequence is 14 residues long. The CDR3 DNA is TGTGCCAGCAGCTTCGGACAGTATAATGAAAAACTGTTTTTT. Encoded protein: CASSFGQYNEKLFF.

The gene calls are TRBV12-3 or TRBV12-4 and TRBJ1-1; no clear D. V lost 6 bases to trimming and J lost 2 bases, with 10 bases between them. The CDR3 spans 13 residues. CDR3 sequence: CASRGRSNTEAFF. Written as DNA, the CDR3 is TGTGCCAGCAGAGGACGGAGTAACACTGAAGCTTTCTTT.

The chain uses TRBV25-1 and TRBJ1-6, with D hard to call. The V end lost 1 base, the J end lost 1 base, and 5 bases lay between the germline ends. Germline V gives CDR1 MGHDK, CDR2 SYGVNS. This CDR3 comprises 15 residues. CDR3 nucleotides: TGTGCCAGCAGTGAATCGAGATCCTATAATTCACCCCTCCACTTT. Its translation: CASSESRSYNSPLHF.

Many counts were recorded for this clonotype. The rearrangement links TRBV25-1 to TRBJ1-6; possible D gene TRBD1, 5 bases. This CDR3 comprises 14 residues. Germline CDR1 MGHDK, CDR2 SYGVNS. Trimming took 8 bases from V and 7 from J, leaving 15 bases between them. The DNA of the CDR3 is TGTGCCAGCGGGTTAAGGGGTCGGAATTCACCCCTCCACTTT. Encoded protein: CASGLRGRNSPLHF.

This clonotype came up a few times. The CDR3: CASSLLRGTNEQFF. The CDR3 DNA reads as TGTGCCAGCAGCTTACTGCGGGGAACAAATGAGCAGTTCTTC. This chain joins TRBV7-9 and TRBJ2-1; D perhaps matches TRBD2 (6 bases). The V end lost 2 bases, the J end lost 7 bases, and 12 bases lay between the germline ends. The germline V gene has CDR1 SEHNR and CDR2 FQNEAQ (reference sequence). The CDR3 length is 14 residues.

The J gene is TRBJ2-3, the V gene TRBV24-1, with TRBD1 matching 7 bases. V gave up 4 bases and J gave up 4 bases; unmatched junction bases: 13. Germline values: CDR1 KGHDR, CDR2 SFDVKD. The CDR3 length is 17 residues. The DNA of the CDR3 is TGTGCCACCAGTGACAGGACGACAGGGCCCTCCGCAGATACGCAGTATTTT. Amino acids: CATSDRTTGPSADTQYF.

There are many counts of this clonotype. The genes are TRBV20-1 and TRBJ2-1; TRBD2 matches at 7 bases. From germline, CDR1 is DFQATT and CDR2 SNEGSKA (reference sequence). J lost 3 bases, V lost 5 bases, and 13 bases had no gene match. The CDR3 covers 16 residues. CDR3 in DNA: TGCAGTGCTGCTACAGGCGGGGGTCCCTTCTACAATGAGCAGTTCTTC. Translating it yields CSAATGGGPFYNEQFF.

This clonotype showed up just a few times. The genes are TRBV20-1 and TRBJ2-2, with D maybe TRBD1 (6 bases). Trimming took 4 bases from V and 3 from J, leaving 15 bases between them. The CDR3 consists of 15 residues. CDR1 is DFQATT and CDR2 is SNEGSKA in the germline V gene (reference sequence). The CDR3 nucleotides read TGCAGTGCTACACCGCAGGGGTTGCACACCGGGGAGCTGTTTTTT. Translated, it gives CSATPQGLHTGELFF.

This clonotype has at least ten counts. The V call is TRBV7-9, the J call TRBJ2-7; D is ambiguous. Germline V gene lookup returns CDR1 SEHNR and CDR2 FQNEAQ (reference sequence). V dropped 3 bases and J dropped 0 bases, with 6 bases sitting between them. There are 13 residues in the CDR3. The CDR3 DNA reads TGTGCCAGCAGCTTGGGCGTCTCCTACGAGCAGTACGTC. This sequence encodes CASSLGVSYEQYV.

The CDR3 nucleotides are TGTGCCGCCCCAGACAGCCGCTCCTACAATGAGCAGTTCTTC. Translation: CAAPDSRSYNEQFF. The V call is TRBV30, the J call TRBJ2-1; D is possibly TRBD1 (5 bases). V was cut by 8 bases and J by 0 bases, with 14 bases left in between. CDR1 and CDR2 (germline): GTSNPN, SVGIG (reference sequence). The CDR3 spans 14 residues.

This clonotype was seen many times. The chain uses TRBV20-1 and TRBJ2-3; the D call may be TRBD1 or TRBD2 (5 bases each). V was pared by 6 bases and J by 6 bases, with 16 bases between. The CDR3 sequence is 13 residues long. Germline V CDR1 and CDR2: DFQATT, SNEGSKA (reference sequence). CDR3 region: CSAPGEGWDTQYF. In DNA, the CDR3 is TGCAGTGCACCGGGCGAGGGGTGGGATACGCAGTATTTT.

This clonotype was counted only a few times. The DNA for the CDR3 is TGTGCCAGCAGCGCCGAGGACAGGGCGGTTGGCTACGAGCAGTACTTC. This gives the protein CASSAEDRAVGYEQYF. V gene TRBV9 combines with J gene TRBJ2-7, with TRBD1 identical over 8 bases. V shed 3 bases and J 3 bases; nucleotides not matched to a gene: 11. CDR3 size: 16 residues. Germline-derived CDR1 and CDR2 are SGDLS and YYNGEE.

Concerning this clonotype itself: A much more abundant neighbour one base away suggests this may be a read error. This rearrangement joins TRBV20-1 to TRBJ1-5, with 9 bases lining up with TRBD1. This CDR3 has 16 amino acids. The germline CDR1 and CDR2 sequences are DFQATT and SNEGSKA (reference sequence). Written as DNA, the CDR3 is TGCGGTGCTAGATCAACCCGATGGACAGGGGACCAGCCCCAGCATTTT. Translation: CGARSTRWTGDQPQHF.

This clonotype was observed a few times. The chain employs TRBV27 and TRBJ1-2; unclear D gene. This CDR3 region has 12 residues. Between the trimmed V and J ends, which lost 6 bases and 6 bases, there was a span of 11 bases. Looked up from germline, CDR1 is MNHEY and CDR2 is SMNVEV (reference sequence). In DNA, the CDR3 is TGTGCCAGCAGAAACTTTGAGAATGGCTACACCTTC. It encodes CASRNFENGYTF.

The rearrangement links TRBV7-6 to TRBJ2-1; D perhaps matches TRBD2 (6 bases). CDR3 length: 13 amino acids. V was cut by 0 bases and J by 10 bases, with 10 bases left in between. Germline loops: CDR1 SGHVS, CDR2 FNYEAQ. In DNA, the CDR3 is TGTGCCAGCAGCTTAGCTCCCCTAGCGGAGCAGTTCTTC. This gives the protein CASSLAPLAEQFF.